This TCR beta chain derives from a study of CD8 T cells in ankylosing spondylitis. The study, taken as a whole, reports: The study identified a TCR beta motif of roughly eight highly homologous variants that appeared characteristic of ankylosing spondylitis blood. Previously reported in reactive arthritis synovial fluid and blood were some of the motif variants.

Of note for this clonotype: What it binds is not known.

V lost 4 bases to trimming and J lost 4 bases; unmatched junction nucleotides: 7. This CDR3 is 14 amino acids long. CDR1 is DFQATT and CDR2 is SNEGSKA in the germline V gene (reference sequence). Quantitative 5'-RACE was performed with molecular barcodes, and it yielded the TCR beta libraries. TCRdb called the 5' RACE reads again in MiXCR, with one record for every CDR3 protein. The repertoire holds about 340,000 distinct CDR3 sequences, with roughly 14% as singletons. The chain carries TRBV20-1 and TRBJ1-2, with 9 nucleotides matching TRBD1. Specimen: blood, either unsorted or a sorted T cell fraction (not recorded which). This sequence was found in a male donor with ankylosing spondylitis or in good health (not recorded which). CDR3 region: CSATRTGAAYGYTF. CDR3 in DNA: TGCAGTGCTACCCGGACAGGGGCGGCCTATGGCTACACCTTC.